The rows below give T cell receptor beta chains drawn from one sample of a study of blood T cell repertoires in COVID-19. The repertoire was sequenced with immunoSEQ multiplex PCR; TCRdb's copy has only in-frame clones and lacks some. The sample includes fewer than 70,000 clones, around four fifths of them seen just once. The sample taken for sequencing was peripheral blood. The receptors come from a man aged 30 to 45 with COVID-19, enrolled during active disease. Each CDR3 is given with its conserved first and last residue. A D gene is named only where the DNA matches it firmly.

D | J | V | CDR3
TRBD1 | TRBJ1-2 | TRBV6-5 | CASRRDSLNYGYTF
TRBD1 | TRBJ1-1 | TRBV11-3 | CASSPRDRFAEAFF
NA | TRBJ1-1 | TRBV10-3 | CAAGRGGTEAFF
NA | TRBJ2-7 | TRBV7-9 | CASSLGALVSYEQYF
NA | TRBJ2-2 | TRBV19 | CASRGHPNTGELFF
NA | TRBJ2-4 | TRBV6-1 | CASSEGDKSKNIQYF
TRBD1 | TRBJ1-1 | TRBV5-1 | CASSLQGRSTEAFF
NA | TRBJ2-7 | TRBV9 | CASSVGGGLIYEQYF
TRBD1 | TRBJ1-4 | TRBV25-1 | CASSDRGQDGEKLFF
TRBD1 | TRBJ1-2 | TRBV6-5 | CASRGQGGGYTF
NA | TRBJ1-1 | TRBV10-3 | CAISGGALNTEAFF
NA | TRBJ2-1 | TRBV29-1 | CSGLSGPGGIDEQFF
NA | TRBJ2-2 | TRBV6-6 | CASRSSVVVHTGELFF
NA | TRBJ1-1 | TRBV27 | CASSLRRGYTEAFF
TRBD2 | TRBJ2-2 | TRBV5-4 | CASSLSQLGLAGRYTGELFF
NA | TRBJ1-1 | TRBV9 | CASSVGVSWNTEAFF
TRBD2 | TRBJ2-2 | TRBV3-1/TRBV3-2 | CASSQLAGTGELFF
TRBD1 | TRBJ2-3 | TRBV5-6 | CASSRGTVTSTDTQYF
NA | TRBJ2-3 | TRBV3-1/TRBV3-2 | CASSQALGLATSTDTQYF
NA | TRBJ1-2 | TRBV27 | CASRGTGDHGYTF
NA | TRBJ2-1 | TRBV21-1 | CASSRYIPREREVNEQFF
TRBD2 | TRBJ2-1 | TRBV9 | CASSVQGGNEQFF
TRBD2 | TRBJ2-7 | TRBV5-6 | CASSSLGTSPEQYF
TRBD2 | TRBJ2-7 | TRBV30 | CAWGAGTYEQYF
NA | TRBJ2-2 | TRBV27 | CASSIRQVTSNTGELFF
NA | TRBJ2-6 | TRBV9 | CASTTRGGANVLTF
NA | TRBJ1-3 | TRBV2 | CASAPGAAGNTIYF
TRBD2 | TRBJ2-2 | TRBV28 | CASSSLGRGTGELFF
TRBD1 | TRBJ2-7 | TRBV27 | CASSVGTGPYEQYF
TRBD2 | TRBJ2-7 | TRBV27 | CASSLGTSGLYEQYF
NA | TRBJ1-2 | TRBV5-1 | CASSPGGESTF
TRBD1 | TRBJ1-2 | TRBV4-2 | CASSQKGAHGYTF
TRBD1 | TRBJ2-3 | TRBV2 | CASRGTGGGTDTQYF
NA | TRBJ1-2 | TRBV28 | CASSLSGTPYTF
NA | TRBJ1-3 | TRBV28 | CASREGTSGNTIYF
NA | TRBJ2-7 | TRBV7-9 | CASSLATGFEYEQYF
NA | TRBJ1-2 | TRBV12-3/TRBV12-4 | CASSFDRNYGYTF
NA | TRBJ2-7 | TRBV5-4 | CASSGGPKSYEQYF
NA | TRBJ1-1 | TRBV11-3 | CASSLQGEAFF
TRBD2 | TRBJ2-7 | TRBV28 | CASRLTGGTSGSSYEQYF